The T cell receptor beta chain described here comes from a study of T cells generated in artificial thymic organoids (dated 2017 in TCRdb). A note on the overall study: In some experiments, thymic T cells were further FACS-purified to deplete CD4 immature single positive or double positive precursors. The study compared TCR alpha and beta CDR3 repertoires of CD8 single positive T cells derived from in vitro artificial thymic organoids with the repertoires of thymic and peripheral blood naive CD8 T cells. Displayed repertoire sequencing data were described as representative of three independent experiments. What the research found in general, with its limitations: CD8 single positive T cells derived from organoids showed physiological TCR clonotype diversity comparable to the diversity seen in thymic and blood naive CD8 T cells.

This clonotype is classified as medium-sized (0.01 to 0.1%). Its target antigen remains unknown. No quality values exist for individual bases; no much larger clone is one base distant. V gives up 6 bases and J gives up 3 bases, and the segment between their germline ends measures 9 bases. The germline V gene (reference sequence) gives CDR1 as LNHDA and CDR2 as SQIVND. The CDR3 contains 13 residues, cysteine and phenylalanine counted. Only the CDR3 portion is preserved as DNA: 39 bases, with reading frame beginning at the first base. Enrichment of primary CD8+ T cells was performed with magnetic beads using the Miltenyi CD8+ T cell Isolation Kit. Prior to RNA extraction, CD3+TCRalphabeta+CD8 single positive T cells from organoids and thymus were isolated by FACS sorting. For each sample, total RNA was purified from about 40,000 to 200,000 sorted cells using the RNeasy Micro kit, and RNA quality was assessed on an Agilent RNA 6000 Nano chip. To release thymocytes, the researchers dissected thymic fragments, broke them apart by pipetting, and passed the material through a 70 um strainer.

TCRalpha and TCRbeta libraries were amplified separately by semi-nested PCR with Advantage 2 and reverse primers in the TRAC or TRBC constant regions. The amount of total RNA going into first-strand cDNA synthesis ranged between roughly 3.5 and 550 ng. TCR cDNA libraries were made by 5'-RACE with the SMARTer PCR cDNA Synthesis kit, using a poly-dT primer for first-strand synthesis. Semi-nested constant-region reverse primers carried 5-nucleotide sample-specific barcodes, and products were cleaned with the Zymo DNA Clean and Concentrator-5 kit. Up to ten barcoded samples were pooled, ligated to Illumina adaptors and sequenced as 2 x 150 bp paired-end reads on an Illumina MiSeq. Per the original workflow: After demultiplexing, reads were aligned with BLAT to a custom library containing all human TRAV, TRAJ, TRBV, TRBD and TRBJ combinations from IMGT. The best BLAT hits were picked using pslCDnaFilter (-maxAligns=1, -ignoreIntrons), and custom Perl scripts were used to calculate clonotype frequencies. TCRdb ran its own pipeline on the public reads, namely fastp trimming at Q25 and MiXCR clone calling, and kept in-frame beta chains. Under each unique CDR3 protein, matching rows form one entry showing the most common genes and DNA. None of the V and J calls come from the authors' own analysis; TCRdb made them. The sample records 7,500 to 9,000 distinct CDR3 sequences, 18% of which are singletons. The ten largest clones represent over 1.3% of the sample.

The sequence was obtained from a human donor who gave cord blood stem cells for thymic organoid culture, a cardiac surgery patient who gave postnatal thymus, or a blood donor (not recorded which). Source material: naive CD8+ T cells from the thymus. Reading the label with the study, this specimen's cell subset or site is: CD3+TCRalphabeta+CD8SP T cells; for blood, CD45RO-CCR7+ naive CD8+ T cells. Recombination joined TRBV19 with TRBJ2-1, with TRBD1 as a weak D call on 6 bases. The DNA sequence is given as TGTGCCAGTAGACAGGGAAACTACAATGAGCAGTTCTTC. This translates into CASRQGNYNEQFF.